These 20 T cell receptor beta chains share one sample of origin, sequenced in a study of early T cells in non-severe SARS-CoV-2 infection. One entry per CDR3 protein, called by TCRdb with MiXCR from the 5' RACE reads. The sample includes approximately 71,000 distinct CDR3 sequences, around 10% seen only once; the top ten take approximately 4.5%. Material: whole blood. The origin of the receptors is an adult who was a healthcare worker with PCR-confirmed SARS-CoV-2 infection or an uninfected control (not recorded which).

A few counts support this clonotype. The germline gene is not matched at one end of the junction; a read error may be the cause. The V gene is TRBV7-7, the J gene TRBJ2-7; D is uncertain. Per the germline V gene, CDR1 is SSHAT and CDR2 is FNYEAQ (reference sequence). The CDR3 sequence is 14 residues long. CDR3 loop: CASSLGPFSYEQYF. The DNA for the CDR3 is TGTGCTAGCAGCTTAGGTCCGTTTTCCTACGAGCAGTACTTC.

This clonotype was picked up many times. The chain is built from TRBV12-3 or TRBV12-4 and TRBJ1-5; D unclear. The CDR3 length is 14 residues. V was pared by 6 bases and J by 3 bases, with 12 bases between. The CDR3 nucleotides are TGTGCCAGCAGCTTCGGGAACAACAATCAGCCCCAGCATTTT. Amino acid sequence: CASSFGNNNQPQHF.

This clonotype appeared many times. In nucleotides, the CDR3 is TGTGCCAGCAGCCAAGTCCTTGCGGGGTTGGATGCGGAGACCCAGTACTTC. Encoded protein: CASSQVLAGLDAETQYF. The rearrangement joins TRBV3-1 to TRBJ2-5; possibly TRBD2 for D (6 bases). The CDR3 has 17 amino acids. CDR1 LGHDT and CDR2 YNNKEL come from the germline V gene (reference sequence). Between the trimmed V and J ends, which lost 1 base and 5 bases, there was a span of 20 bases.

A few counts support this clonotype. A read error may account for a junction end that differs from germline. The V and J genes are TRBV20-1 and TRBJ1-2, with 7 bases aligning to TRBD1. The CDR3 is made up of 15 amino acids. The germline V gene has CDR1 DFQATT and CDR2 SNEGSKA (reference sequence). The chain's CDR3 is CSARDHRQGSHGYTF. As DNA, the CDR3 is TGCAGTGCTCGAGATCATAGACAGGGTTCTCATGGCTACACCTTC.

This chain links TRBV25-1 with TRBJ1-2; D call uncertain. V lost 5 bases and J 7 bases, leaving 20 bases between the germline ends. The CDR3 covers 15 residues. CDR1 and CDR2 from the germline V gene are MGHDK and SYGVNS. CDR3 loop: CASSNADGWKSGYTF. DNA for the CDR3: TGTGCCAGCAGTAACGCGGACGGATGGAAGTCTGGCTACACCTTC.

The chain uses TRBV18 and TRBJ1-6; TRBD1 is a possible D gene (5 bases). This CDR3 is built from 14 residues. Trimming took off 3 bases at V and 10 bases at J, with 13 bases between the two ends. Germline V gene data show CDR1 as KGHSH and CDR2 as LQKENI. The CDR3 sequence: CASSPGGESSPLHF. The CDR3 DNA reads as TGTGCCAGCTCACCGGGGGGTGAAAGCTCACCCCTCCACTTT.

This clonotype was counted many times. The chain couples TRBV5-1 to TRBJ2-5; D unresolved. CDR1 is SGHRS, CDR2 YFSETQ, per germline. The CDR3 spans 11 residues. Trimming took 0 bases from V and 5 from J, leaving 2 bases between them. The CDR3 region is CASSLAETQYF. CDR3 DNA sequence: TGCGCCAGCAGCTTGGCGGAGACCCAGTACTTC.

This clonotype showed up just a few times. This chain connects TRBV29-1 to TRBJ2-3; 14 bases align to TRBD2. Trimming removed 0 bases from V and 5 bases from J; junction bases left unmatched: 7. Germline CDR1 and CDR2: SQVTM and ANQGSEA. This CDR3 spans 17 amino acids. The CDR3 DNA is TGCAGCGTTGAAGATCGGGGGACTAGCGGGGGTCTAGATACGCAGTATTTT. Translated: CSVEDRGTSGGLDTQYF.

In its sample, this clonotype was seen a few times. The chain recombines TRBV6-6 with TRBJ2-3, with unresolved D. Deletions cut 5 bases from V and 4 bases from J, with 13 bases between. Germline V CDR1 and CDR2: MNHNY, SVGAGI (reference sequence). The CDR3 contains 14 residues. CDR3 sequence (DNA): TGTGCCAGCAGTACCCCCTCTGGGTCAGATACGCAGTATTTT. Amino acids: CASSTPSGSDTQYF.

This clonotype was seen a handful of times. V gene TRBV3-1 combines with J gene TRBJ1-1; D call uncertain. The germline V gene has CDR1 LGHDT and CDR2 YNNKEL (reference sequence). Between the trimmed V and J ends, which lost 4 bases and 5 bases, there was a span of 5 bases. The CDR3 extends over 11 amino acids. CDR3 loop: CASSLHTEAFF. The CDR3 region has the DNA TGTGCCAGCAGCCTGCATACTGAAGCTTTCTTT.

This clonotype was seen repeatedly, ten times or more. The chain combines TRBV6-6 with TRBJ2-3, with no clear D. Between the trimmed V and J ends, which lost 6 bases and 3 bases, there was a span of 16 bases. The germline CDR1 and CDR2 sequences are MNHNY and SVGAGI (reference sequence). This CDR3 is built from 15 residues. CDR3 sequence reads: CASRTPRERTDTQYF. Written as DNA, the CDR3 is TGTGCCAGCAGAACGCCAAGAGAGAGGACAGATACGCAGTATTTT.

This clonotype was observed many times. The chain recombines TRBV12-3 or TRBV12-4 with TRBJ2-1; 7 nucleotides line up with TRBD1. The CDR3 loop spans 13 amino acids. V shed 6 bases and J 6 bases; nucleotides not matched to a gene: 5. The CDR3 region has the DNA TGTGCCAGCAGCGAACAGGGGCGCAATGAGCAGTTCTTC. Residues: CASSEQGRNEQFF.

The chain is built from TRBV5-1 and TRBJ1-4; 8 nucleotides line up with TRBD1. The CDR3 has 14 amino acids. Looked up from germline, CDR1 is SGHRS and CDR2 is YFSETQ. V gave up 2 bases and J gave up 6 bases; unmatched junction bases: 3. The DNA for the CDR3 is TGCGCCAGCAGCTTAGACAGGGGCCATGAAAAACTGTTTTTT. Protein product: CASSLDRGHEKLFF.

The V call is TRBV9, the J call TRBJ2-6; D unclear. V was shortened by 0 bases and J by 4 bases, with 17 bases between the two germline ends. Germline V gene data show CDR1 as SGDLS and CDR2 as YYNGEE. CDR3 length: 18 amino acids. The CDR3 DNA reads TGTGCCAGCAGCGTAGCTTTCGGGCGTCCGGTGGGGGCCAACGTCCTGACTTTC. The encoded protein is CASSVAFGRPVGANVLTF.

The chain uses TRBV20-1 and TRBJ1-5; TRBD1 matches at 9 bases. This CDR3 is built from 14 residues. Per germline, CDR1 DFQATT and CDR2 SNEGSKA (reference sequence). With V trimmed by 5 bases and J by 7 bases, 9 bases remained unmatched. The CDR3 sequence: CSALPQGAEQPQHF. CDR3 in DNA: TGCAGTGCTTTACCACAGGGGGCAGAACAGCCCCAGCATTTT.

The chain is built from TRBV12-3 or TRBV12-4 and TRBJ2-5; maybe TRBD1 (6 bases). Trimming took 6 bases from V and 4 from J, leaving 18 bases between them. This CDR3 spans 15 amino acids. The DNA for the CDR3 is TGTGCCAGCAGGTATCAGGGGCTTGGAGGAGAGACCCAGTACTTC. Translated: CASRYQGLGGETQYF.

The chain combines TRBV20-1 with TRBJ1-2; perhaps TRBD1 as D (5 bases). Germline V gene sequence: CDR1 DFQATT, CDR2 SNEGSKA (reference sequence). V lost 0 bases and J lost 3, with 11 bases in between. The CDR3 contains 14 residues. This CDR3 reads CSARDPPRDYGYTF. CDR3 sequence (DNA): TGCAGTGCTAGAGATCCCCCCAGGGACTATGGCTACACCTTC.

CDR3 DNA sequence: TGTGCCAGCAGCTTGACACGGGACAGGGCTTACGAGCAGTACTTC. This gives the protein CASSLTRDRAYEQYF. This rearrangement joins TRBV5-5 to TRBJ2-7; the match to TRBD1 covers 9 bases. Trimming at V came to 1 base and at J to 4 bases, leaving 6 bases not matched to a gene. CDR1 and CDR2 (germline): SGHKS, YYEKEE (reference sequence). The CDR3 contains 15 residues.

As regards this clonotype: Here the CDR3 omits its conserved ending phenylalanine or tryptophan, so a read error is the likely source. The DNA is left out, because the CDR3 cannot be placed on it with certainty; the CDR3 is given as TCRdb lists it. This chain links TRBV21-1 with TRBJ2-7; the DNA was not compared with TRBD1, the D call given in the table. TRBV21-1 is a pseudogene locus. The CDR3 is made up of 12 amino acids, end residues included. The CDR3 protein is CASSPRDGEART.

CDR3 nucleotides: TGTGCCAGCTCACCCCAGGGAAACACCATATATTTT. This encodes CASSPQGNTIYF. The V and J genes are TRBV18 and TRBJ1-3, with D unclear. The CDR3 extends over 12 amino acids. V lost 3 bases to trimming and J lost 4 bases, with 4 bases between them. Germline-derived CDR1 and CDR2 are KGHSH and LQKENI. Based on the CDR3 plus reference TRBV18 and TRBJ1-3, the full variable domain is NAGVMQNPRHLVRRRGQEARLRCSPMKGHSHVYWYRQLPEEGLKFMVYLQKENIIDESGMPKERFSAEFPKEGPSILRIQQVVRGDSAAYFCASSPQGNTIYFGEGSWLTVV.